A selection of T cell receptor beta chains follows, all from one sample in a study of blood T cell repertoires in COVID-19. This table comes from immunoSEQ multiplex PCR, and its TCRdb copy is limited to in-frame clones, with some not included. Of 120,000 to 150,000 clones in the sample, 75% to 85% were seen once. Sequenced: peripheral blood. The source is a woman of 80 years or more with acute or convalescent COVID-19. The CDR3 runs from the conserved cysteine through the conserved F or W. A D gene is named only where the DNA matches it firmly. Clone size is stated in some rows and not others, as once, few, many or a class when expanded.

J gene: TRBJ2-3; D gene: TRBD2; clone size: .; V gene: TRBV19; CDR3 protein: CATGLAGATDTQYF; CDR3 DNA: TGTGCCACCGGACTAGCGGGAGCCACAGATACGCAGTATTTT
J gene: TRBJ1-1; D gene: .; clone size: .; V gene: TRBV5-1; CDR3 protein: CASSTNGRLEGAFF; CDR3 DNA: TGCGCCAGCAGCACAAACGGACGCTTGGAGGGAGCTTTCTTT
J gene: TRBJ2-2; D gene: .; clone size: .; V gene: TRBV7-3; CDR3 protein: CASSLRGVGELFF; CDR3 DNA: TGTGCCAGCAGCTTACGGGGAGTCGGGGAGCTGTTTTTT
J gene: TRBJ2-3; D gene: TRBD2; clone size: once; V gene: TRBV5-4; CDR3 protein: CASSWTSGSLTDTQYF; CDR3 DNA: TGTGCCAGCAGCTGGACTAGCGGGAGCTTGACAGATACGCAGTATTTT
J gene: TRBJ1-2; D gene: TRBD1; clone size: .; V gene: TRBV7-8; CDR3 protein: CASSLNQDRDGYTF; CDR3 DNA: TGTGCCAGCAGCCTGAACCAGGACAGGGATGGCTACACCTTC
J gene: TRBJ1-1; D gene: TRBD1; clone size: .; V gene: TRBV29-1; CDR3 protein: CSVAQGASNTEAFF; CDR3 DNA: TGCAGCGTTGCCCAGGGGGCATCCAACACTGAAGCTTTCTTT
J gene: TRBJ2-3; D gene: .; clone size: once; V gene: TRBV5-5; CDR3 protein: CASSLGAGTDTQYF; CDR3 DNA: TGTGCCAGCAGCTTGGGGGCGGGGACCGATACGCAGTATTTT
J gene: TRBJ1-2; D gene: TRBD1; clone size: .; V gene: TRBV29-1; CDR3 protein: CSVGGGGGNGYTF; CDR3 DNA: TGCAGCGTTGGGGGCGGAGGGGGCAATGGCTACACCTTC
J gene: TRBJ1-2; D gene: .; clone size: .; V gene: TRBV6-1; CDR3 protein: CASSESGELKFAF; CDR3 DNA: TGTGCCAGCAGTGAAAGCGGCGAACTAAAGTTCGCCTTC
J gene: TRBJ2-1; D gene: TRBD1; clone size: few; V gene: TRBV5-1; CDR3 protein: CASSLMGQGINEQFF; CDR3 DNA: TGCGCCAGCAGCTTAATGGGACAGGGAATCAATGAGCAGTTCTTC
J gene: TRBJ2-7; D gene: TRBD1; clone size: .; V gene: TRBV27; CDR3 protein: CASTSGQGIREQYF; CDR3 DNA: TGTGCCAGCACGTCCGGACAGGGGATCCGCGAGCAGTACTTC
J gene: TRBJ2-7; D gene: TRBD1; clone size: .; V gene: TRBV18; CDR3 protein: CASSPETGEYEQYF; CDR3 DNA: TGTGCCAGCTCACCGGAGACAGGGGAGTACGAGCAGTACTTC
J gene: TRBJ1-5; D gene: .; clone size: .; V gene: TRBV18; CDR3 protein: CASSPYGGADSNQPQHF; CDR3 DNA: TGTGCCAGCTCACCATACGGCGGGGCCGATAGCAATCAGCCCCAGCATTTT
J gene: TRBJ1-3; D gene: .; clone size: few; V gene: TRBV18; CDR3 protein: CASSPLLASTSGNTIYF; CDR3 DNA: TGTGCCAGCTCCCCTCTGTTAGCCAGCACCTCTGGAAACACCATATATTTT
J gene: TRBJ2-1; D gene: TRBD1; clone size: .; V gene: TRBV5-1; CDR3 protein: CASSRTGSTANEQFF; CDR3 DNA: TGCGCCAGCAGCCGGACAGGGTCAACGGCCAATGAGCAGTTCTTC
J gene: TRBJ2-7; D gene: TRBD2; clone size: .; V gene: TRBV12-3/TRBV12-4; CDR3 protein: CATGRGDSYEQYF; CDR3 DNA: TGTGCCACCGGCCGGGGGGACTCCTACGAGCAGTACTTC
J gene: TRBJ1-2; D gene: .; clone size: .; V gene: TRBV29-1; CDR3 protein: CSVRAGDGYGYTF; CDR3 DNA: TGCAGCGTTAGGGCAGGGGATGGCTATGGCTACACCTTC
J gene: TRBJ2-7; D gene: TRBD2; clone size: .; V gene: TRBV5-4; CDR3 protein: CASSFRSGRGYEQYF; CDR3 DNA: TGTGCCAGCAGCTTCCGAAGCGGGAGAGGCTACGAGCAGTACTTC
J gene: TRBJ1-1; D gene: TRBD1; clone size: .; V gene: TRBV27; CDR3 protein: CASSGTGRTEAFF; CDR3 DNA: TGTGCCAGCAGCGGGACAGGGAGAACTGAAGCTTTCTTT
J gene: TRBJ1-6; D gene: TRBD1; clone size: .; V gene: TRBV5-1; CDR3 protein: CASSSQTPGQLNSPLHF; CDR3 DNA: TGCGCCAGCAGCTCCCAGACTCCGGGACAGCTGAATTCACCCCTCCACTTT
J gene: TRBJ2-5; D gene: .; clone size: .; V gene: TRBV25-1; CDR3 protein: CASSVEETQYF; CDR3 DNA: TGTGCCAGCAGTGTAGAAGAGACCCAGTACTTC
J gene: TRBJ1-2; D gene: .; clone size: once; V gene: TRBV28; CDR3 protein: CASRLTVYGYTF; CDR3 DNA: TGTGCCAGCAGGCTGACAGTCTATGGCTACACCTTC
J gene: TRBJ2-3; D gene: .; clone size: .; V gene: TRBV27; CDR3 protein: CASSLSPRVSTDTQYF; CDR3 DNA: TGTGCCAGCAGTTTATCCCCCAGGGTCAGCACAGATACGCAGTATTTT
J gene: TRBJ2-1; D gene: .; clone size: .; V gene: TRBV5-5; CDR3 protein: CASSRERNRHEQFF; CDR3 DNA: TGTGCCAGCAGTCGGGAGCGAAACAGGCATGAGCAGTTCTTC
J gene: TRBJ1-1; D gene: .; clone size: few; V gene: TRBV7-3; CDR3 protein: CASSLGQMNTEAFF; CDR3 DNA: TGTGCCAGCAGTCTGGGACAAATGAACACTGAAGCTTTCTTT
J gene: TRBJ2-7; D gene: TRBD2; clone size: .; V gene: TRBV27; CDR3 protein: CASSLSPAGVREQYF; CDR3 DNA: TGTGCCAGCAGTTTATCCCCCGCGGGGGTGAGGGAGCAGTACTTC
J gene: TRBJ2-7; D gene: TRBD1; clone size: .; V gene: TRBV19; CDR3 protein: CASSTRDSYYEQYF; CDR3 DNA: TGTGCCAGTAGTACCAGGGACAGCTACTACGAGCAGTACTTC
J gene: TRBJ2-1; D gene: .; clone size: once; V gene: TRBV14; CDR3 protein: CASSQWPDRRIDEQFF; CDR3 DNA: TGTGCCAGCAGCCAATGGCCGGATCGCAGGATCGATGAGCAGTTCTTC
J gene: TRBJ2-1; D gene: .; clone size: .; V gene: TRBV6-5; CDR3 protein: CASSRLVSRNNEQFF; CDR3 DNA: TGTGCCAGCAGTCGACTAGTTTCGAGAAACAATGAGCAGTTCTTC
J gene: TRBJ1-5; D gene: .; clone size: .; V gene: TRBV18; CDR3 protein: CASSQGHDSNQPQHF; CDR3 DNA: TGTGCCAGCTCACAGGGACATGATAGCAATCAGCCCCAGCATTTT
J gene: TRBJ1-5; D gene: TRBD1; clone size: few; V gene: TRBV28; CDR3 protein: CASRPSRTGGNQPQHF; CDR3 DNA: TGTGCCAGCAGACCGAGTCGGACAGGAGGTAATCAGCCCCAGCATTTT
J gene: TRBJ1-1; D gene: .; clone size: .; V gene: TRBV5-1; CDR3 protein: CASSLAGNTEAFF; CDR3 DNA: TGCGCCAGCAGCTTGGCAGGGAACACTGAAGCTTTCTTT
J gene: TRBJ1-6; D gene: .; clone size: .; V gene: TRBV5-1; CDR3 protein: CASSPQGLDSPLHF; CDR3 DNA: TGCGCCAGCAGCCCGCAGGGATTAGATTCACCCCTCCACTTT
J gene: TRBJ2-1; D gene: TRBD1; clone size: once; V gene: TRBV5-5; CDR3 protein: CASSPRPGTGDYNEQFF; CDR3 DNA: TGTGCCAGCAGCCCCAGACCCGGGACAGGTGACTACAATGAGCAGTTCTTC